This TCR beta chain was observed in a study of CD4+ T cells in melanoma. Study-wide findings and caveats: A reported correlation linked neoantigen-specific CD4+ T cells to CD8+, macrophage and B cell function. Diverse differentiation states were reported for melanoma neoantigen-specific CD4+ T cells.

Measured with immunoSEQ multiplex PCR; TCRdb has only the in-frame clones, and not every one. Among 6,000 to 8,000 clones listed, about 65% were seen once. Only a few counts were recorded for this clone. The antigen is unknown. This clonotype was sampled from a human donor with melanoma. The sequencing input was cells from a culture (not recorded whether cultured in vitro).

The DNA for the CDR3 is TGTGCCACCTGGGACCGGGACCTGAACACCGGGGAGCTGTTTTTT. Amino acid sequence: CATWDRDLNTGELFF. The V and J genes are TRBV10-3 and TRBJ2-2, with D perhaps given as TRBD1 or TRBD2 (5 bases each). This CDR3 is built from 15 residues. Germline loops: CDR1 ENHRY, CDR2 SYGVKD. The V end lost 10 bases, the J end lost 1 base, and 16 bases lay between the germline ends.